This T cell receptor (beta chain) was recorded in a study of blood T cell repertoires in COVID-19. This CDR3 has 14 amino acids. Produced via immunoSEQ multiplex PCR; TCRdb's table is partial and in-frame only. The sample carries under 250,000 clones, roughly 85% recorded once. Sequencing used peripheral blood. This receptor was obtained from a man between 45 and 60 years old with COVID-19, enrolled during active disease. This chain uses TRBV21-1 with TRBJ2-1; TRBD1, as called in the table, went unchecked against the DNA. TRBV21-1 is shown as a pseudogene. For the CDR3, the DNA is TGTGCCAGCAGCAAAGCCGGGACAGACAATGAGCAGTTCTTC. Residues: CASSKAGTDNEQFF.